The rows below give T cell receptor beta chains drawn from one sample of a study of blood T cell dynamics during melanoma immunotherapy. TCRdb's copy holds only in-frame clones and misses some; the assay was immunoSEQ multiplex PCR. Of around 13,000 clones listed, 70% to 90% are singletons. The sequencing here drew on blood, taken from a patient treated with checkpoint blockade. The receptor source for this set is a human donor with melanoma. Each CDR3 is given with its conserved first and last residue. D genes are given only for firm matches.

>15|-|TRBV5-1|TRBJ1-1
CASSLARTANTEAFF
TGCGCCAGCAGCTTGGCCCGGACAGCGAACACTGAAGCTTTCTTT
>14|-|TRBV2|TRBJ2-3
CASTNGISTDTQYF
TGTGCCAGCACCAATGGGATCAGCACAGATACGCAGTATTTT
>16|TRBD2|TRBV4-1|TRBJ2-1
CASRRGTSASYNEQFF
TGCGCCAGCAGACGCGGGACTAGCGCTTCCTACAATGAGCAGTTCTTC
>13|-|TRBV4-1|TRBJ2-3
CASSQLGVSTQYF
TGCGCCAGCAGCCAATTGGGGGTATCAACGCAGTATTTT
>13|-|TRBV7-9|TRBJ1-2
CASSLAGQDGYTF
TGTGCCAGCAGCTTAGCGGGGCAGGATGGCTACACCTTC
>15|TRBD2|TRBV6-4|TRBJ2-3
CASSLTSAITDTQYF
TGTGCCAGCAGCCTGACTAGCGCAATCACAGATACGCAGTATTTT
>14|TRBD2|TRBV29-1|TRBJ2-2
CSVQSGGGTGELFF
TGCAGCGTCCAGAGCGGGGGCGGCACCGGGGAGCTGTTTTTT
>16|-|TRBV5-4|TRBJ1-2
CASSLANQGALYGYTF
TGTGCCAGCAGCTTGGCGAATCAGGGTGCCCTCTATGGCTACACCTTC
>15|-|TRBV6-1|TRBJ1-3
CASSELALSGNTIYF
TGTGCCAGCAGTGAACTTGCTCTCTCTGGAAACACCATATATTTT
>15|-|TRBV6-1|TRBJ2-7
CASSGQVTLHYEQYF
TGTGCCAGCAGTGGACAGGTCACACTTCACTACGAGCAGTACTTC
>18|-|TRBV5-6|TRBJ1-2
CASSPGWFGGPINYGYTF
TGTGCCAGCAGCCCGGGGTGGTTTGGAGGGCCTATTAACTATGGCTACACCTTC
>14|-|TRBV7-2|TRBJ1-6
CASSFDLYNSPLHF
TGTGCCAGCAGCTTTGATCTTTATAATTCACCCCTCCACTTT